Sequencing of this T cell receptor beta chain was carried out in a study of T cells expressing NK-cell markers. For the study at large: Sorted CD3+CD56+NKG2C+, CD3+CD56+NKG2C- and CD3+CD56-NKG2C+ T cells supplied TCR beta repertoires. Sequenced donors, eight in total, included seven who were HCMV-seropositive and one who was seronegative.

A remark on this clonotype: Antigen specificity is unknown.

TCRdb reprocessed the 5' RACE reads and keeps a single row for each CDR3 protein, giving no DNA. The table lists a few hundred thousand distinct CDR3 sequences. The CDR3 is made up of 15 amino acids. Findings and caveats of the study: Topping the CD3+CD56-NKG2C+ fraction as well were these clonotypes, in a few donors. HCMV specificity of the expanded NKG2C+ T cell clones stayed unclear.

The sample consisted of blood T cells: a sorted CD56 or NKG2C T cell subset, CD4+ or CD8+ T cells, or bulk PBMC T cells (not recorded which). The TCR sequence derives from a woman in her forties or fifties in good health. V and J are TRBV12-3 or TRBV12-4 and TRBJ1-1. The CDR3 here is CASRQAGGRRTEAFF.